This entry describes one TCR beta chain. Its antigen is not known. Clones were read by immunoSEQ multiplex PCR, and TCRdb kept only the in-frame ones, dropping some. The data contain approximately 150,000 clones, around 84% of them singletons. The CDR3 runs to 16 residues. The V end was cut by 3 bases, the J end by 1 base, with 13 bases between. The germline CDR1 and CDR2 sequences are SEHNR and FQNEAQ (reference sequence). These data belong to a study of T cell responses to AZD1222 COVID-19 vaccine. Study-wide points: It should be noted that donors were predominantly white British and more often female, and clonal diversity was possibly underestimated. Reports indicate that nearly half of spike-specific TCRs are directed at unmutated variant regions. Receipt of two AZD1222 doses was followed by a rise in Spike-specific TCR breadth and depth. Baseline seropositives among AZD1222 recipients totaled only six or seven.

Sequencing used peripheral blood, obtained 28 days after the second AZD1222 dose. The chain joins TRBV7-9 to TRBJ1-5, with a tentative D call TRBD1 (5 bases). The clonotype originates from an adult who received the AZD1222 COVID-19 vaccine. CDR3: CASSFLGAGSNQPQHF. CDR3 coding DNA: TGTGCCAGCAGCTTCCTTGGGGCCGGCAGCAATCAGCCCCAGCATTTT.